This T cell receptor beta chain was recorded in a study of blood T cell repertoires in COVID-19. Whole-study context: Samples came from the United States, Italy and Spain, spanning acute and convalescent COVID-19. In each case, the material was cDNA or gDNA derived from T cells, B-cell-depleted T cells, or PBMCs.

Clones were read by immunoSEQ multiplex PCR, and TCRdb kept only the in-frame ones, dropping some. The sample yields around 130,000 clones, around 91% seen once. The CDR3 sequence is 17 residues long. V was clipped by 7 bases and J by 7 bases; unmatched bases: 14. This clone occurred a few times. Source material: peripheral blood. This receptor was identified in a man aged 65 to 79 with active or convalescent COVID-19. V is TRBV23-1 and J is TRBJ2-1, with 12 bases that match TRBD2. TRBV23-1 is marked as an open reading frame, function uncertain. The CDR3 reads CASNPIVTSGRGNEQFF. In DNA, the CDR3 is TGCGCCAGCAACCCAATAGTGACTAGCGGGAGAGGGAATGAGCAGTTCTTC.